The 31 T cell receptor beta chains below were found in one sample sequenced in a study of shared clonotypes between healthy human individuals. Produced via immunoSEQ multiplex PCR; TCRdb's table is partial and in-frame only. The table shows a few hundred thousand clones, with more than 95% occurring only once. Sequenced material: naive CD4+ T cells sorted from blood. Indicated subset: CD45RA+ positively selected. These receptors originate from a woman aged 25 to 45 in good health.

This CDR3 is CASSPSGSEGWETQYF. CDR3 nucleotides: TGCGCCAGCAGCCCCAGCGGGAGTGAGGGGTGGGAGACCCAGTACTTC. V usage is TRBV4-1 and J usage is TRBJ2-5; TRBD2 agrees at 8 bases. Germline V lookup: CDR1 MGHRA, CDR2 YSYEKL. V lost 4 bases, J lost 5 bases, and 12 bases stayed unmatched. The CDR3 loop spans 16 amino acids.

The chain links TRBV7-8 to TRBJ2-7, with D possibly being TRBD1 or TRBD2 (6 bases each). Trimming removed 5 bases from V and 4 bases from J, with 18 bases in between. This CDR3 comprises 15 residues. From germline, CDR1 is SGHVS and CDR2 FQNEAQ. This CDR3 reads CASSMTGGAGYEQYF. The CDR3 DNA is TGTGCCAGCAGCATGACAGGCGGGGCGGGTTACGAGCAGTACTTC. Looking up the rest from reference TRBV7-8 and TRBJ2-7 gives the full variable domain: GAGVSQSPRYKVAKRGQDVALRCDPISGHVSLFWYQQALGQGPEFLTYFQNEAQLDKSGLPSDRFFAERPEGSVSTLKIQRTQQEDSAVYLCASSMTGGAGYEQYFGPGTRLTVT.

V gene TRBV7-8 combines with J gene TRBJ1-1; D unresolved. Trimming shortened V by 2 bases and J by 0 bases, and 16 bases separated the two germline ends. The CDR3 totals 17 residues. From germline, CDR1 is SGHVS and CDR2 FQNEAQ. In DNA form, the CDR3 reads TGTGCCAGCAGCTTATTGTCATTTGGCCAGTTGAACACTGAAGCTTTCTTT. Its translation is CASSLLSFGQLNTEAFF.

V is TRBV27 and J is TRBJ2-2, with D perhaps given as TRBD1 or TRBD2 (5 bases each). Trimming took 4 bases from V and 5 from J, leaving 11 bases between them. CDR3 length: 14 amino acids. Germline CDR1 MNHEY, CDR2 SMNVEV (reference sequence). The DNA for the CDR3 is TGTGCCAGCAGTTCTGGGGGTAGGACCGGGGAGCTGTTTTTT. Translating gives CASSSGGRTGELFF.

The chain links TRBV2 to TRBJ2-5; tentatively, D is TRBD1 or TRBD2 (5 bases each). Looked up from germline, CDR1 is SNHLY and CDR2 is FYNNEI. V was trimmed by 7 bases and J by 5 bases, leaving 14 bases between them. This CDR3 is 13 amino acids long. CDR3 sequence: CASNNQGPETQYF. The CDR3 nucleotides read TGTGCCAGCAATAACCAGGGACCGGAGACCCAGTACTTC.

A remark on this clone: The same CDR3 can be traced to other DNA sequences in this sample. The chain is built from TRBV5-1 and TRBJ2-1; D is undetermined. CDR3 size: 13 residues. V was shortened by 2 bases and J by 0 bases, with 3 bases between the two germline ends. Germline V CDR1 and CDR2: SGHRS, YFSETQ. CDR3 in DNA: TGCGCCAGCAGCTTCTACTCCTACAATGAGCAGTTCTTC. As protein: CASSFYSYNEQFF.

The CDR3 loop is CASRKGTGTGEQYF. Written as DNA, the CDR3 is TGTGCCAGCAGGAAGGGGACAGGCACTGGGGAGCAGTACTTC. The genes are TRBV6-5 and TRBJ2-7; 8 positions match TRBD1. CDR3 length: 14 residues. After removal of 6 bases from V and 7 bases from J, the junction contained 11 bases not matched to a gene. Looked up from germline, CDR1 is MNHEY and CDR2 is SVGAGI.

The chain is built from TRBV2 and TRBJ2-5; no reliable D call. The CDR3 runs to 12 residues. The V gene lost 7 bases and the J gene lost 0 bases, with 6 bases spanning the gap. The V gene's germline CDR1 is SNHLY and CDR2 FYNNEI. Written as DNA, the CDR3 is TGTGCCAGCAACATCAACCAAGAGACCCAGTACTTC. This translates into CASNINQETQYF.

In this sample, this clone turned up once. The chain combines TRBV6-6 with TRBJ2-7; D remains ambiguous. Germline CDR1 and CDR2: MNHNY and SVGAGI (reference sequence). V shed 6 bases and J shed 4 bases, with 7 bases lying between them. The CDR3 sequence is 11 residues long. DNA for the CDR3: TGTGCCAGCAGCCTACGGTACGAGCAGTACTTC. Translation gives CASSLRYEQYF.

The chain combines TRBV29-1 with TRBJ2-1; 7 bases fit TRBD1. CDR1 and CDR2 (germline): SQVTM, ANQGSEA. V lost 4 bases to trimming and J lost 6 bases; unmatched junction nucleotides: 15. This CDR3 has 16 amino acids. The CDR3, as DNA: TGCAGCGTTGGGAGGATAGGGGGCCCAGCCTTCAATGAGCAGTTCTTC. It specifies CSVGRIGGPAFNEQFF.

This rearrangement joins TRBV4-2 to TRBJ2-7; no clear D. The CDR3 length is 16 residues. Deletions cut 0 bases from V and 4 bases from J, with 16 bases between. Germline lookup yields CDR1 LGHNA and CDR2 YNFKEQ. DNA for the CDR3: TGTGCCAGCAGCCAAGATTCCGGGCAGGCCCTTTACGAGCAGTACTTC. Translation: CASSQDSGQALYEQYF.

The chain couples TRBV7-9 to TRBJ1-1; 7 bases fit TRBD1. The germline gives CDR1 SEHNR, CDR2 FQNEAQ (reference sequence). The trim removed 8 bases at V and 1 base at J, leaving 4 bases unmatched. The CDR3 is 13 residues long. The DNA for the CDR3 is TGTGCCAGCTCAGAGGGGGCGAACACTGAAGCTTTCTTT. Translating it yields CASSEGANTEAFF.

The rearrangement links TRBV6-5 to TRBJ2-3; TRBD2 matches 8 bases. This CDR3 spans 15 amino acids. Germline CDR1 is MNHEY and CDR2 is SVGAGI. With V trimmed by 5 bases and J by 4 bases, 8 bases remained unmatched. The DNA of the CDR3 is TGTGCCAGCAGTCTTACGGGAGGGAGACCAGATACGCAGTATTTT. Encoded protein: CASSLTGGRPDTQYF.

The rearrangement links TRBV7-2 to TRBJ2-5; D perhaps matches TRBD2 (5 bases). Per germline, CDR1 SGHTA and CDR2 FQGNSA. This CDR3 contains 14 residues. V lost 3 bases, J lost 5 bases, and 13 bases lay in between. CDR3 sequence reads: CASSLGVGVETQYF. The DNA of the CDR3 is TGTGCCAGCAGCTTGGGAGTCGGGGTGGAGACCCAGTACTTC.

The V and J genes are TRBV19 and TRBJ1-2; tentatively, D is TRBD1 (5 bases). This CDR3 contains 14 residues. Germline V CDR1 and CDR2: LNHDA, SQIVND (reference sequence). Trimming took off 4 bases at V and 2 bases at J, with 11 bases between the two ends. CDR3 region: CASSTLQANYGYTF. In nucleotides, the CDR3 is TGTGCCAGTAGTACCCTACAGGCGAACTATGGCTACACCTTC.

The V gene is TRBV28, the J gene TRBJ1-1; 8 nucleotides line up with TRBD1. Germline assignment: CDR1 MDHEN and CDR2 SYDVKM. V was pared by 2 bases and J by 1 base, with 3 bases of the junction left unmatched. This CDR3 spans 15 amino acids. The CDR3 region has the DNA TGTGCCAGCAGTTTACCGGGGACAGGGAACACTGAAGCTTTCTTT. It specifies CASSLPGTGNTEAFF. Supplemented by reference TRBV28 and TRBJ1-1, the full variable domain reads DVKVTQSSRYLVKRTGEKVFLECVQDMDHENMFWYRQDPGLGLRLIYFSYDVKMKEKGDIPEGYSVSREKKERFSLILESASTNQTSMYLCASSLPGTGNTEAFFGQGTRLTVV.

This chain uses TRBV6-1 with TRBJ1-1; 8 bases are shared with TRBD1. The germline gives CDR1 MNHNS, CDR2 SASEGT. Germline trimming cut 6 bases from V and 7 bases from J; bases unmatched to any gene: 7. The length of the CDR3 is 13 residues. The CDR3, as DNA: TGTGCCAGCAGGGAGACAGGGGCCCATGAAGCTTTCTTT. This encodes CASRETGAHEAFF.

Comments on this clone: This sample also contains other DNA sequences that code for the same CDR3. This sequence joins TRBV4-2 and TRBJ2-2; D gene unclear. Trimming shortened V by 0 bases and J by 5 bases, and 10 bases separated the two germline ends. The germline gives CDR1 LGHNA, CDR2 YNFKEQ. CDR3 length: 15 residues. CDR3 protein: CASSQDGLQTGELFF. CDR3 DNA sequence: TGTGCCAGCAGCCAAGATGGCTTACAAACCGGGGAGCTGTTTTTT.

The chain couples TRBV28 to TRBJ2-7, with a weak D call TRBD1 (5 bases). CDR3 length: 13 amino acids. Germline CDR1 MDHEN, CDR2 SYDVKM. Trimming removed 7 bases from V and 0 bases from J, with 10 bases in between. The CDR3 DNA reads TGTGCCAGCATAGGGGCTAGCTCCTACGAGCAGTACTTC. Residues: CASIGASSYEQYF.

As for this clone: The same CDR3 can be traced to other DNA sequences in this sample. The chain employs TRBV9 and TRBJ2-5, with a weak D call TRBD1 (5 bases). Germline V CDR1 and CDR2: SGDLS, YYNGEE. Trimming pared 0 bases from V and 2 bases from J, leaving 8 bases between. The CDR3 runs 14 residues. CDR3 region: CASSVGAGQETQYF. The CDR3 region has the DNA TGTGCCAGCAGCGTAGGGGCAGGGCAAGAGACCCAGTACTTC.

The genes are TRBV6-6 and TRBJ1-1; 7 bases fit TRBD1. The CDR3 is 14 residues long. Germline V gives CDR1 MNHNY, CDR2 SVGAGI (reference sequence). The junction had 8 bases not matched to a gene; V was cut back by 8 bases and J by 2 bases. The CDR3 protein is CASVKGQTNTEAFF. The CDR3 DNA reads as TGTGCCAGCGTCAAGGGACAGACTAACACTGAAGCTTTCTTT.

DNA of the CDR3: TGCGCCAGCAGCTTGGTGTCTAGCGGGATTTACGAGCAGTACTTC. Protein product: CASSLVSSGIYEQYF. This rearrangement joins TRBV5-1 to TRBJ2-7; TRBD2 agrees at 9 bases. Germline CDR1 is SGHRS and CDR2 is YFSETQ. The CDR3 sequence is 15 residues long. Trimming at V came to 0 bases and at J to 4 bases, leaving 5 bases not matched to a gene.

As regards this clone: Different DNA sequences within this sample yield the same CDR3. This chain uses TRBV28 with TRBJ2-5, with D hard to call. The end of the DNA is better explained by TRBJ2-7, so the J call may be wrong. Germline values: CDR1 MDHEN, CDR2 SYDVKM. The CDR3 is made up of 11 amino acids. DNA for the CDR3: TGTGCCAGCAGCCATTCCTACGAGCAGTACTTC. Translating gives CASSHSYEQYF.

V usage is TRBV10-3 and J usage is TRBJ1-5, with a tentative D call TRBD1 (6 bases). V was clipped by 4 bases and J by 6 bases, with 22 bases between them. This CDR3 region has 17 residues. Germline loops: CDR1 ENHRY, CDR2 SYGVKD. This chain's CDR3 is CAISANPIQGNGQPQHF. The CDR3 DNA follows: TGTGCCATCAGTGCCAACCCGATTCAGGGGAATGGTCAGCCCCAGCATTTT.

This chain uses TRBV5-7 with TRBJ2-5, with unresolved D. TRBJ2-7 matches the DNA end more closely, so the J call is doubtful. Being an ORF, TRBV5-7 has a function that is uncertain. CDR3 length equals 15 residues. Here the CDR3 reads CASSLAVLVTYEQYF. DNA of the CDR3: TGTGCCAGCAGCTTGGCCGTATTGGTGACCTACGAGCAGTACTTC.

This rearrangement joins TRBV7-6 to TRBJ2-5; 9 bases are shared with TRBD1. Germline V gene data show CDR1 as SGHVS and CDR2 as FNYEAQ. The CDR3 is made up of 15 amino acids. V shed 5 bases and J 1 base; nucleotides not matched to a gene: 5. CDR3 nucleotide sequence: TGTGCCAGCAGCATCAGACAGGGGGGCCAAGAGACCCAGTACTTC. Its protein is CASSIRQGGQETQYF.

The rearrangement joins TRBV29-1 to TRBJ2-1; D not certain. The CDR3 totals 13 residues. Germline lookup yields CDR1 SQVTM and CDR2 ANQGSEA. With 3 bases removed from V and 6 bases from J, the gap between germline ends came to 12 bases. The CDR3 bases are TGCAGCGTTGACGGAAATTGGGCCAATGAGCAGTTCTTC. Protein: CSVDGNWANEQFF.

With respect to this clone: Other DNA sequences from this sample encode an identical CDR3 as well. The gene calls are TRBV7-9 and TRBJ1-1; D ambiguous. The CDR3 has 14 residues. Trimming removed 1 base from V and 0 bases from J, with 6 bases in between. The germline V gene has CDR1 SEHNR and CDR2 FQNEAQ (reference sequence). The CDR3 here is CASSLGGLNTEAFF. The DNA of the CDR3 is TGTGCCAGCAGCTTAGGAGGTTTGAACACTGAAGCTTTCTTT.

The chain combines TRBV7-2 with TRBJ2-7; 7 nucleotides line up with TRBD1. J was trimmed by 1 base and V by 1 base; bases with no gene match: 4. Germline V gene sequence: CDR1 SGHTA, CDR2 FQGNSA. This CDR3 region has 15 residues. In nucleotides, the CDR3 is TGTGCCAGCAGCTTAGGGACAGGAACTTCCTACGAGCAGTACTTC. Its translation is CASSLGTGTSYEQYF.

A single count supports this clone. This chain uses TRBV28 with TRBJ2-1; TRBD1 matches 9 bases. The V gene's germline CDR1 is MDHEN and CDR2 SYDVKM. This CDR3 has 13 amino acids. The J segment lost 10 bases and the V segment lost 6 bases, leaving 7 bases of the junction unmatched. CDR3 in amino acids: CASRGTGTGEQFF. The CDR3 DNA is TGTGCCAGCAGAGGAACAGGGACAGGGGAGCAGTTCTTC.

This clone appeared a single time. CDR3 DNA sequence: TGTGCCAGCACTCTCGACCCCCGAGGCGAGCTGTTTTTT. It yields the protein CASTLDPRGELFF. This chain joins TRBV7-2 and TRBJ2-2; D gene uncertain. CDR3 length: 13 amino acids. Looked up from germline, CDR1 is SGHTA and CDR2 is FQGNSA. Between the trimmed V and J ends, which lost 7 bases and 11 bases, there was a span of 17 bases.